This is a list of T cell receptor beta chains from one sample in a study of blood T cells in healthy people across ages. MiXCR, run by TCRdb on the 5' RACE reads, gives a single entry per CDR3 protein. The data show 540,000 or so distinct CDR3 sequences, around 24% seen once. A further study also used this sample, focusing on T cells of mothers and their children.

The sequencing sample was made of blood. These receptors were taken from a boy younger than 18 in good health. The conserved cysteine and the conserved F or W are not part of the CDR3 here. The order of the fields is J gene, V gene, clone size, CDR3 protein. Clone sizes are given selectively: once, few, many, or a class where the clone is expanded.

>TRBJ1-2|TRBV27|.
ASSLGGANYGYT
>TRBJ1-2|TRBV7-2|.
ASSRDSHYGYT
>TRBJ2-7|TRBV7-9|.
ASSRETPYEQY
>TRBJ2-2|TRBV4-1|few
ASSQVAVGTGELF
>TRBJ1-4|TRBV4-2|medium-sized
ASSQGYNEKLF
>TRBJ1-2|TRBV3-1|.
ACSLRDRVGYT
>TRBJ2-5|TRBV12-3/TRBV12-4|few
ASSFAQGQETQY
>.|TRBV6-2/TRBV6-3|.
ASSSRTSGTHHLYNEQF
>TRBJ2-6|TRBV5-1|few
ASSLAVTEGANVLT
>.|TRBV27|.
TSSWFNEQF
>TRBJ1-1|TRBV7-2|.
ASSLAPGGSTEAF
>TRBJ2-7|TRBV28|.
ASSDSGKAYEQY
>TRBJ2-3|TRBV12-3/TRBV12-4|many
ASSLRTDTQY
>TRBJ2-7|TRBV29-1|many
SVGQDSYEQY
>TRBJ1-1|TRBV25-1|.
ASSESGRGVGMNTEAF
>TRBJ1-3|TRBV12-3/TRBV12-4|.
ASSLPGGNTIY
>TRBJ1-2|TRBV28|.
ASRTQRGYT
>.|TRBV7-8|few
ASSLGGGQVQF
>TRBJ2-7|TRBV10-3|few
AISAREAYEQY
>TRBJ2-3|TRBV20-1|.
SARGGIAGGPTDTQY
>TRBJ2-5|TRBV3-1|few
ASSQDRRRHQY
>TRBJ2-3|TRBV5-1|.
ASSLSGGIDTQY
>TRBJ2-7|TRBV18|few
ASSPGTSNVPYEQY
>TRBJ2-3|TRBV3-1|.
ASTQRVATGTDMQY